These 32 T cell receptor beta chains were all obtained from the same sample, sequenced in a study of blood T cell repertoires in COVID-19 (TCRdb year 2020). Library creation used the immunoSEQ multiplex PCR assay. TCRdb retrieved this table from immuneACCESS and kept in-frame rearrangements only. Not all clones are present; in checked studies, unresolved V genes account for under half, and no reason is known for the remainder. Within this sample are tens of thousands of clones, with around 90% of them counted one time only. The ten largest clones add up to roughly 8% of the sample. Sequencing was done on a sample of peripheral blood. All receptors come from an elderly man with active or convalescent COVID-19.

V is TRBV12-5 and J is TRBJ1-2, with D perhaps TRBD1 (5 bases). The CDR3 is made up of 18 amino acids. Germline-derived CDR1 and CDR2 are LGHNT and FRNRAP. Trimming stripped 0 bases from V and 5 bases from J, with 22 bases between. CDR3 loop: CASGLVLIPRTLTYGYTF. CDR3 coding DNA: TGTGCTAGTGGTTTGGTACTGATTCCGAGGACACTCACTTATGGCTACACCTTC.

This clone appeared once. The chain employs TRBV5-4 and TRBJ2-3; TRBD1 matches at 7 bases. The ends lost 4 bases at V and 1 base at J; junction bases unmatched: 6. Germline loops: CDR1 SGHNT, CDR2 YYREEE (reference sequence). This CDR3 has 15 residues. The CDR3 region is CASSRRQGGTDTQYF. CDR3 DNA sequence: TGTGCCAGCAGCCGGAGACAGGGAGGCACAGATACGCAGTATTTT.

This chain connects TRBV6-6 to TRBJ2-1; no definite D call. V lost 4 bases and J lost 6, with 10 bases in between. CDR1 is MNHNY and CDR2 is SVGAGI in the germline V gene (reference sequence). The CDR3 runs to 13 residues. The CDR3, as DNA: TGTGCCAGCAGTTTGCTCCCAGTCAATGAGCAGTTCTTC. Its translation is CASSLLPVNEQFF.

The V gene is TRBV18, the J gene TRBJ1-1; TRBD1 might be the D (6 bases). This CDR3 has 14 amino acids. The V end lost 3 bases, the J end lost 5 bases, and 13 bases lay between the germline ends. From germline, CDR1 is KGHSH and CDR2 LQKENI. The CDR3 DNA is TGTGCCAGCTCACCGGACAGTATGAGAACTGAAGCTTTCTTT. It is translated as CASSPDSMRTEAFF.

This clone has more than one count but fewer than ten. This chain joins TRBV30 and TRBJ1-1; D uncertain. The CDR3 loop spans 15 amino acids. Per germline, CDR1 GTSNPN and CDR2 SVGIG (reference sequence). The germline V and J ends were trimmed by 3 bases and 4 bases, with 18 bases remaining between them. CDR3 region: CAWSPGSPSGTEAFF. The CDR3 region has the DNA TGTGCCTGGAGCCCGGGGTCGCCAAGTGGCACTGAAGCTTTCTTT.

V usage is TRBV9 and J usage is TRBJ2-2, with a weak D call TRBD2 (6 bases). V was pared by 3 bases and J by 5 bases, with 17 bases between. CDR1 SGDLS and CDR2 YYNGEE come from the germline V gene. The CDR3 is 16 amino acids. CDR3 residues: CASSAPPGVGTGELFF. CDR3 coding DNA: TGTGCCAGCAGCGCGCCGCCGGGGGTAGGGACCGGGGAGCTGTTTTTT.

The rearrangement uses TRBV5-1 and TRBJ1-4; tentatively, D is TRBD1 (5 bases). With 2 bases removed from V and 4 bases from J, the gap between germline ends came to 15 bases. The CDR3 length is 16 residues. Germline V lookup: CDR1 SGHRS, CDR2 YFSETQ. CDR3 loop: CASSLDPTAGNEKLFF. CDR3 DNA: TGCGCCAGCAGCTTAGACCCGACAGCGGGTAATGAAAAACTGTTTTTT.

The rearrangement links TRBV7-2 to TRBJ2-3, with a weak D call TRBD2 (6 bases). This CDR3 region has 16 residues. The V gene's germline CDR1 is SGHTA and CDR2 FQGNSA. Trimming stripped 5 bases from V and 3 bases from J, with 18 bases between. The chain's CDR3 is CASSPELADGTDTQYF. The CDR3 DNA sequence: TGTGCCAGCAGCCCCGAGTTAGCGGATGGTACAGATACGCAGTATTTT. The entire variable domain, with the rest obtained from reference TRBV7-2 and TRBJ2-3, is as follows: GAGVSQSPSNKVTEKGKDVELRCDPISGHTALYWYRQSLGQGLEFLIYFQGNSAPDKSGLPSDRFSAERTGGSVSTLTIQRTQQEDSAVYLCASSPELADGTDTQYFGPGTRLTVL.

CDR3 bases: TGTGCCAGCAGCCTAGGGGCAGGGGGCAATCAGCCCCAGCATTTT. Protein sequence: CASSLGAGGNQPQHF. The genes are TRBV3-1 (or the pseudogene TRBV3-2) and TRBJ1-5, with a weak D call TRBD1 (6 bases). Germline CDR1 is LGHDT and CDR2 is YNNKEL (reference sequence). The CDR3 totals 15 residues. Trimming took 4 bases from V and 2 from J, leaving 12 bases between them.

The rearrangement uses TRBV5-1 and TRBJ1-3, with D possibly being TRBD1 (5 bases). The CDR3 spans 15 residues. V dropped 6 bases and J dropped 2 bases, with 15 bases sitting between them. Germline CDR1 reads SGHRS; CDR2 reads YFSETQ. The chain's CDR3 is CASTDQGSPGNTIYF. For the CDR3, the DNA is TGCGCCAGCACCGACCAGGGATCTCCTGGAAACACCATATATTTT.

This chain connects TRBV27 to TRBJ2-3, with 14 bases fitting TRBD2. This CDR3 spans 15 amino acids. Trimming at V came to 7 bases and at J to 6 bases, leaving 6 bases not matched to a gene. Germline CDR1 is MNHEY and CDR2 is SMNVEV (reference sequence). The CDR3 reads CASTRLAGGRDTQYF. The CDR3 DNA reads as TGTGCCAGCACAAGACTAGCGGGAGGGCGGGATACGCAGTATTTT.

The CDR3 loop is CASRTGTALAKNIQYF. CDR3 bases: TGTGCCAGCAGGACCGGGACTGCCCTAGCCAAAAACATTCAGTACTTC. The chain couples TRBV2 to TRBJ2-4; TRBD2 is a possible D gene (6 bases). V dropped 6 bases and J dropped 0 bases, with 15 bases sitting between them. CDR1 is SNHLY and CDR2 is FYNNEI in the germline V gene. The CDR3 sequence is 16 residues long.

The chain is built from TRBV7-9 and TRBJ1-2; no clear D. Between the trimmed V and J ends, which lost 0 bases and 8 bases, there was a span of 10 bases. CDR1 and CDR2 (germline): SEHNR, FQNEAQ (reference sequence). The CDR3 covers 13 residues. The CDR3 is CASSLANTGGYTF. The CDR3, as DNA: TGTGCCAGCAGCTTAGCGAATACCGGGGGCTACACCTTC.

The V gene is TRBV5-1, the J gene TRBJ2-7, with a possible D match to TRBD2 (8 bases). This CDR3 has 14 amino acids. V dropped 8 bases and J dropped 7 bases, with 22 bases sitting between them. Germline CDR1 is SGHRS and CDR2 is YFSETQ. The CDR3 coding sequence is TGCGCCAGGCAGTGGGATAGCGGGACAGCGGAGCAGTACGTC. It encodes CARQWDSGTAEQYV.

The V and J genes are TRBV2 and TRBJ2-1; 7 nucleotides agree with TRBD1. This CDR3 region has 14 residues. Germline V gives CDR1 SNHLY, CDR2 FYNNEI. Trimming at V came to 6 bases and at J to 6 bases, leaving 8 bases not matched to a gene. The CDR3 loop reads CASRVGGYGNEQFF. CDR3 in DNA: TGTGCCAGCAGAGTAGGGGGCTATGGCAATGAGCAGTTCTTC.

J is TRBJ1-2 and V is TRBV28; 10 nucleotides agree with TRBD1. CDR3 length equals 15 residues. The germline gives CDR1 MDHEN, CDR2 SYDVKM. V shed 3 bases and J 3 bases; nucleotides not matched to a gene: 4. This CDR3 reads CASSFPDRGYYGYTF. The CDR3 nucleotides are TGTGCCAGCAGTTTCCCGGACAGGGGGTACTATGGCTACACCTTC.

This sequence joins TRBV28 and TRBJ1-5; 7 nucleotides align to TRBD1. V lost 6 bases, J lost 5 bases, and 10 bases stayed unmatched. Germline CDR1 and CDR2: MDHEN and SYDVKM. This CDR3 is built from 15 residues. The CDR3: CASRTAGGRHQPQHF. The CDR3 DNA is TGTGCCAGCAGGACCGCAGGGGGGCGCCATCAGCCCCAGCATTTT.

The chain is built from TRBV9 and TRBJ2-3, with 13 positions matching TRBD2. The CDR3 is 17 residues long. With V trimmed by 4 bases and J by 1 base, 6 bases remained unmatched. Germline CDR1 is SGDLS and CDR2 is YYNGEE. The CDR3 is CASSSRLAGGRTDTQYF. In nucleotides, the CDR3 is TGTGCCAGCAGCTCCCGACTAGCGGGGGGCCGCACAGATACGCAGTATTTT.

DNA of the CDR3: TGTGCCAGCAGTAAGACAGGGTATGGCAATCAGCCCCAGCATTTT. It translates to CASSKTGYGNQPQHF. The genes are TRBV6-5 and TRBJ1-5; 7 bases agree with TRBD1. Germline-derived CDR1 and CDR2 are MNHEY and SVGAGI. The CDR3 runs to 15 residues. J gave up 2 bases and V 5 bases, and 6 bases lay outside the gene matches.

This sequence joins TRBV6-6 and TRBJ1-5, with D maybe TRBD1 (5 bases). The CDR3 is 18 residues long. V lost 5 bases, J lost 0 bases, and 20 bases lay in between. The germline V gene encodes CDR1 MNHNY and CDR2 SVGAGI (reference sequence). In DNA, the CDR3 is TGTGCCAGCAGTCGACAGAATCTGGCCAGTTATAGCAATCAGCCCCAGCATTTT. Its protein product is CASSRQNLASYSNQPQHF.

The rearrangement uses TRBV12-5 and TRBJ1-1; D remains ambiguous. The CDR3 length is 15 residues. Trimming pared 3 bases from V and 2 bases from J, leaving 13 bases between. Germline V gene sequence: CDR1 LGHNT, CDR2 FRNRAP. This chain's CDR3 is CASGLRRVENTEAFF. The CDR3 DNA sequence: TGTGCTAGTGGTTTAAGGCGGGTGGAAAACACTGAAGCTTTCTTT. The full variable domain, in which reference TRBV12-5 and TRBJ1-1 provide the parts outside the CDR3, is DARVTQTPRHKVTEMGQEVTMRCQPILGHNTVFWYRQTMMQGLELLAYFRNRAPLDDSGMPKDRFSAEMPDATLATLKIQPSEPRDSAVYFCASGLRRVENTEAFFGQGTRLTVV.

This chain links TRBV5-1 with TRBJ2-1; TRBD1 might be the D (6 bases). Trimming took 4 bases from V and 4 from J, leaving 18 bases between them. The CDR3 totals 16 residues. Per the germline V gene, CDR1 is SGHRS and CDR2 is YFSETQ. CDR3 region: CASSAQQGRGYNEQFF. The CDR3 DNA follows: TGCGCCAGCAGCGCGCAACAGGGAAGAGGGTACAATGAGCAGTTCTTC. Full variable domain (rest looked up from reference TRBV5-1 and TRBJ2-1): KAGVTQTPRYLIKTRGQQVTLSCSPISGHRSVSWYQQTPGQGLQFLFEYFSETQRNKGNFPGRFSGRQFSNSRSEMNVSTLELGDSALYLCASSAQQGRGYNEQFFGPGTRLTVL.

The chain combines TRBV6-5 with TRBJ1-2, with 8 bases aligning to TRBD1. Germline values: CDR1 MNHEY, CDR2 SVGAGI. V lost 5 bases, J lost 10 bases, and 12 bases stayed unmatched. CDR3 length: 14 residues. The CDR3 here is CASSNRGQDLPYTF. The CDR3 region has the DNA TGTGCCAGCAGTAACCGGGGACAGGATCTCCCCTACACCTTC.

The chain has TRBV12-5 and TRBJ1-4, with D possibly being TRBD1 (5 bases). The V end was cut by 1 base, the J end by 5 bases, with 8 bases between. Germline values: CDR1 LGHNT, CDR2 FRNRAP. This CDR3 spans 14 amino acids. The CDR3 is CASGLGQPNEKLFF. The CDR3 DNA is TGTGCTAGTGGTTTGGGACAGCCAAATGAAAAACTGTTTTTT.

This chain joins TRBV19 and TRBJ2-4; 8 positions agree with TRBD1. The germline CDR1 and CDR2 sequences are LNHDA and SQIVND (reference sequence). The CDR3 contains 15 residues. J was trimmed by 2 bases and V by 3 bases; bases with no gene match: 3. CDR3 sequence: CASSMTGDPKNIQYF. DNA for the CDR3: TGTGCCAGTAGTATGACAGGGGACCCCAAAAACATTCAGTACTTC.

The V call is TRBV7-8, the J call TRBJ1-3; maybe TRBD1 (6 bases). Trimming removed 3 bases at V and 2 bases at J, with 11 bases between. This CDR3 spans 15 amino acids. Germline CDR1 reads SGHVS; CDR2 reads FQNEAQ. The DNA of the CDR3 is TGTGCCAGCAGCTTGACAGGACTGGCTGGAAACACCATATATTTT. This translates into CASSLTGLAGNTIYF.

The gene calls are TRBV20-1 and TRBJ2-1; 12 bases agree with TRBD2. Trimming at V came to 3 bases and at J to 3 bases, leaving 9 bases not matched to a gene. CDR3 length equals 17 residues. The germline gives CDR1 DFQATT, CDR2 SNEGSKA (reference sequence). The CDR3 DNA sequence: TGCAGTGCTAGTGGCCACGGACTAGCGGGACTCTACAATGAGCAGTTCTTC. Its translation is CSASGHGLAGLYNEQFF.

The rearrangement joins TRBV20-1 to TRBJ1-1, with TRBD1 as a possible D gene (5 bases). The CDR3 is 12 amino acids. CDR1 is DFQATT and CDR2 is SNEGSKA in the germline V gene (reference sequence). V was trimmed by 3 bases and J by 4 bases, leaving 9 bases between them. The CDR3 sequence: CSASSGGTEAFF. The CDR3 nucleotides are TGCAGTGCTAGTTCCGGGGGCACTGAAGCTTTCTTT.

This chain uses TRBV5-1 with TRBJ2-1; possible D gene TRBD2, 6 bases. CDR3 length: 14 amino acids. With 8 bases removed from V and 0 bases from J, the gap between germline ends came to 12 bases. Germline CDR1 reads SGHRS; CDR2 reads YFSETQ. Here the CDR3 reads CASKAGNSYNEQFF. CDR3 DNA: TGCGCCAGTAAGGCGGGAAACTCCTACAATGAGCAGTTCTTC.

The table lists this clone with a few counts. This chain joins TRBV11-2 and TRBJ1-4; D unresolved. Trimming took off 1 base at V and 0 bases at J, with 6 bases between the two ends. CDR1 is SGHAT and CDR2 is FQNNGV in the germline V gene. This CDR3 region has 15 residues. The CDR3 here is CASSLAPATNEKLFF. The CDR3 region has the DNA TGTGCCAGCAGCTTAGCCCCTGCAACTAATGAAAAACTGTTTTTT.

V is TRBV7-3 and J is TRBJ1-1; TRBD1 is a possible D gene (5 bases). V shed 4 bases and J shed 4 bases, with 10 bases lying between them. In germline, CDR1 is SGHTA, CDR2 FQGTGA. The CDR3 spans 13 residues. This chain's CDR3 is CASSSPGLTEAFF. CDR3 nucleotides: TGTGCCAGCAGCTCCCCAGGGCTCACTGAAGCTTTCTTT. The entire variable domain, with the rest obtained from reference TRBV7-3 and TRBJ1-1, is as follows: GAGVSQTPSNKVTEKGKYVELRCDPISGHTALYWYRQSLGQGPEFLIYFQGTGAADDSGLPNDRFFAVRPEGSVSTLKIQRTERGDSAVYLCASSSPGLTEAFFGQGTRLTVV.

This CDR3 reads CASSLEAGGFTEAFF. CDR3 DNA sequence: TGTGCCAGCAGCTTAGAAGCCGGAGGGTTCACTGAAGCTTTCTTT. V and J are TRBV11-2 and TRBJ1-1; D is undetermined. CDR1 and CDR2 from the germline V gene are SGHAT and FQNNGV. The CDR3 is 15 amino acids. Trimming took 0 bases from V and 4 from J, leaving 12 bases between them.